The clone carrying this T cell receptor (beta chain) was seen a few times. Its target is unknown. Template material for amplifying TCR beta CDR3 regions consisted of RNA transcripts. Primed by the HTBI set, a first-round RT-PCR was run on the TCR CDR3. From the multiplex PCR reads, TCRdb called clonotypes with MiXCR, one entry per CDR3 protein. The sample consists of around 500,000 distinct CDR3 sequences, less than 15% of them appearing once. Among the patients, aged 18 to 65, hyperthyroidism was newly diagnosed and had lasted under 2 months. Looked up from germline, CDR1 is SQVTM and CDR2 is ANQGSEA. The ends were cut back, 6 bases at V and 6 bases at J, with 12 bases in the middle. The CDR3 extends over 11 amino acids. The data belong to a study of T cells in Graves' hyperthyroidism and ophthalmopathy. The study, taken as a whole, reports: Stable hyperthyroidism was separated from ophthalmopathy by a model based on 13 V-J features.

The source is a woman in her 40s with Graves' hyperthyroidism. Source material: blood. The V call is TRBV29-1, the J call TRBJ2-7, with a tentative D call TRBD1 (6 bases). CDR3 sequence (DNA): TGCAGCGTGGGGGCGGGCGGCGAGCAGTACTTC. This gives the protein CSVGAGGEQYF.